This entry lists 32 T cell receptor beta chains sequenced from one sample in a study of T cells in Graves' hyperthyroidism and ophthalmopathy. It was RNA transcripts that yielded the amplified TCR beta CDR3 regions. During a first-round RT-PCR of the TCR CDR3, the HTBI primer set was used. One entry per CDR3 protein, called by TCRdb with MiXCR from the multiplex PCR reads. The data contain under 500,000 distinct CDR3 sequences, 11% to 15% of them seen just once; the ten biggest clones take up under 30%. Sequencing used blood. These receptors were obtained from a man aged 50 to 59 with Graves' ophthalmopathy.

This rearrangement joins TRBV6-5 to TRBJ1-5, with D hard to call. The V end was cut by 0 bases, the J end by 6 bases, with 6 bases between. The CDR3 runs 13 residues. CDR1 MNHEY and CDR2 SVGAGI come from the germline V gene. The CDR3 DNA sequence: TGTGCCAGCAGTTACTCGACGTTTCAGCCCCAGCATTTT. It codes for CASSYSTFQPQHF.

This clonotype occurred many times. The chain is built from TRBV5-1 and TRBJ2-2, with D maybe TRBD2 (5 bases). Germline V gene sequence: CDR1 SGHRS, CDR2 YFSETQ. The germline V and J ends were trimmed by 5 bases and 0 bases, with 11 bases remaining between them. This CDR3 region has 15 residues. CDR3 sequence reads: CASRISVTNTGELFF. CDR3 in DNA: TGCGCCAGCAGAATTAGCGTCACGAACACCGGGGAGCTGTTTTTT.

This clonotype appeared many times. This chain links TRBV27 with TRBJ2-3; D tentatively reads TRBD1 or TRBD2 (6 bases each). There are 15 residues in the CDR3. The germline V gene has CDR1 MNHEY and CDR2 SMNVEV (reference sequence). Trimming left V 7 bases short and J 4 bases short, with 18 bases between. CDR3 residues: CASNWIRRGADTQYF. DNA for the CDR3: TGTGCCAGCAATTGGATCCGGAGGGGGGCAGATACGCAGTATTTT.

This clonotype was counted at least ten times. The chain combines TRBV6-1 with TRBJ2-7, with TRBD2 identical over 12 bases. The CDR3 runs 16 residues. With V trimmed by 1 base and J by 2 bases, 3 bases remained unmatched. The germline CDR1 and CDR2 sequences are MNHNS and SASEGT. For the CDR3, the DNA is TGTGCCAGCAGTGAAGTTCCTAGCGGGAGGGCCTACGAGCAGTACTTC. Its protein is CASSEVPSGRAYEQYF.

A few counts support this clonotype. The chain combines TRBV29-1 with TRBJ2-5, with D perhaps TRBD1 or TRBD2 (5 bases each). The CDR3 totals 15 residues. CDR1 is SQVTM and CDR2 is ANQGSEA in the germline V gene. The germline V and J ends were trimmed by 4 bases and 4 bases, with 19 bases remaining between them. The CDR3 bases are TGCAGCGTTGCTACCGGGACCTCAGTAGGAGAGACCCAGTACTTC. This encodes CSVATGTSVGETQYF.

The rearrangement joins TRBV29-1 to TRBJ1-5; D is perhaps TRBD1 (6 bases). Trimming took off 6 bases at V and 0 bases at J, with 12 bases between the two ends. This CDR3 spans 14 amino acids. Per germline, CDR1 SQVTM and CDR2 ANQGSEA. The CDR3 spells CSVGTKYSNQPQHF. CDR3 nucleotides: TGCAGCGTAGGGACAAAATATAGCAATCAGCCCCAGCATTTT.

J is TRBJ1-1 and V is TRBV6-1; D not certain. The CDR3 sequence is 13 residues long. The germline gives CDR1 MNHNS, CDR2 SASEGT. The V end lost 4 bases, the J end lost 3 bases, and 9 bases lay between the germline ends. The CDR3, as DNA: TGTGCCAGCAGTGGGGGAGATTACACTGAAGCTTTCTTT. Encoded protein: CASSGGDYTEAFF.

This clonotype was recorded many times. The chain uses TRBV15 and TRBJ2-3, with 7 bases fitting TRBD2. Trimming took 1 base from V and 4 from J; bases not matched to a gene: 8. Germline CDR1 reads LNHNV; CDR2 reads YYDKDF (reference sequence). CDR3 length: 16 amino acids. The CDR3: CATSRVGAGAADTQYF. The CDR3 DNA reads TGTGCCACCAGCAGAGTCGGGGCGGGAGCCGCAGATACGCAGTATTTT.

This clonotype has a count of ten or more. CDR3 sequence: CASTNGDSGTEAFF. The CDR3 region has the DNA TGTGCCAGCACTAACGGGGATTCTGGCACTGAAGCTTTCTTT. The V gene is TRBV3-1, the J gene TRBJ1-1; D unclear. The CDR3 runs 14 residues. V lost 7 bases and J lost 4, with 16 bases in between. Germline CDR1 LGHDT, CDR2 YNNKEL (reference sequence).

This sequence joins TRBV6-9 and TRBJ2-7, with TRBD2 matching 14 bases. Germline loops: CDR1 MNHGY, CDR2 SVAAGI. This CDR3 contains 18 residues. V was pared by 4 bases and J by 7 bases, with 15 bases of the junction left unmatched. CDR3: CASSSTTPGLAGAREQYF. The DNA of the CDR3 is TGTGCCAGCAGTTCAACGACCCCGGGACTAGCGGGAGCCCGGGAGCAGTACTTC.

This clonotype appeared many times. V is TRBV20-1 and J is TRBJ1-1, with D uncertain. V lost 6 bases and J 1 base, leaving 6 bases between the germline ends. Germline V gene sequence: CDR1 DFQATT, CDR2 SNEGSKA (reference sequence). There are 11 residues in the CDR3. CDR3 bases: TGCAGTGCCCTTTCGAACACTGAAGCTTTCTTT. This translates into CSALSNTEAFF.

This clonotype was found a few times. The chain employs TRBV5-5 and TRBJ2-3; possibly TRBD1 for D (5 bases). Germline assignment: CDR1 SGHKS and CDR2 YYEKEE (reference sequence). V was clipped by 4 bases and J by 2 bases, with 20 bases between them. This CDR3 is 17 amino acids long. The CDR3 spells CASSAPRQRRYTDTQYF. The CDR3 DNA follows: TGTGCCAGCAGCGCTCCCCGACAGAGGAGATACACAGATACGCAGTATTTT.

The chain recombines TRBV7-6 with TRBJ2-3; D is unclear. Germline V gene data show CDR1 as SGHVS and CDR2 as FNYEAQ. Trimming shortened V by 4 bases and J by 0 bases, and 14 bases separated the two germline ends. The CDR3 has 16 amino acids. The DNA for the CDR3 is TGTGCCAGCAGCTCGACAAGAAGTGCTAGCACAGATACGCAGTATTTT. Translation gives CASSSTRSASTDTQYF.

This clonotype came up many times. The chain links TRBV24-1 to TRBJ2-1; no reliable D call. The CDR3 has 13 amino acids. The germline V gene has CDR1 KGHDR and CDR2 SFDVKD. Trimming pared 12 bases from V and 6 bases from J, leaving 17 bases between. This CDR3 is CALREPVCNEQFF. The DNA of the CDR3 is TGTGCCCTTCGAGAGCCGGTTTGCAATGAGCAGTTCTTC.

Details on this clonotype: Being one base from a much bigger clone, this may be a read error. This chain joins TRBV19 and TRBJ1-5; 7 bases are shared with TRBD1. CDR1 is LNHDA and CDR2 is SQIVND in the germline V gene (reference sequence). The length of the CDR3 is 14 residues. DNA for the CDR3: TGTGCTGTAGGGAGACAGGGTGGCAATCAGCCCCAGCATTTT. Amino acid sequence: CAVGRQGGNQPQHF.

This clonotype has at least ten counts. This chain uses TRBV20-1 with TRBJ2-3, with no clear D. This CDR3 is 13 amino acids long. Germline assignment: CDR1 DFQATT and CDR2 SNEGSKA (reference sequence). V was cut by 6 bases and J by 2 bases, with 12 bases left in between. The CDR3 DNA follows: TGCAGTGCGAAGACTGAACCCACAGATACGCAGTATTTT. This encodes CSAKTEPTDTQYF.

This chain links TRBV30 with TRBJ1-2; 9 bases are a match to TRBD1. This CDR3 contains 15 residues. CDR1 GTSNPN and CDR2 SVGIG come from the germline V gene (reference sequence). Trimming at V came to 2 bases and at J to 2 bases, leaving 6 bases not matched to a gene. CDR3 sequence (DNA): TGTGCCTGGAGTATTGGGACAGGGCGGAACTATGGCTACACCTTC. It yields the protein CAWSIGTGRNYGYTF.

The genes are TRBV20-1 and TRBJ1-1; D is ambiguous. The CDR3 runs 12 residues. The V end lost 3 bases, the J end lost 1 base, and 6 bases lay between the germline ends. Germline V gene sequence: CDR1 DFQATT, CDR2 SNEGSKA (reference sequence). The chain's CDR3 is CSASLRNTEAFF. DNA for the CDR3: TGCAGTGCTAGTTTACGGAACACTGAAGCTTTCTTT.

This clonotype was seen many times. The chain couples TRBV30 to TRBJ1-5; D call uncertain. Between the trimmed V and J ends, which lost 0 bases and 4 bases, there was a span of 7 bases. CDR3 length: 13 residues. Germline V gene data show CDR1 as GTSNPN and CDR2 as SVGIG (reference sequence). The CDR3: CAWSVAGNQPQHF. The CDR3 region has the DNA TGTGCCTGGAGTGTAGCGGGAAATCAGCCCCAGCATTTT.

The V and J genes are TRBV3-1 and TRBJ2-3, with 14 bases identical to TRBD2. From germline, CDR1 is LGHDT and CDR2 YNNKEL (reference sequence). This CDR3 region has 17 residues. V lost 4 bases, J lost 2 bases, and 5 bases stayed unmatched. The CDR3 region is CASSPPGLAGDTDTQYF. In DNA form, the CDR3 reads TGTGCCAGCAGCCCACCGGGACTAGCGGGAGACACAGATACGCAGTATTTT.

J is TRBJ1-1 and V is TRBV7-9; 8 positions agree with TRBD1. From germline, CDR1 is SEHNR and CDR2 FQNEAQ (reference sequence). The CDR3 extends over 17 amino acids. Trimming took 2 bases from V and 4 from J; bases not matched to a gene: 12. This chain's CDR3 is CASSLPTMDRVGTEAFF. Here the CDR3 DNA reads TGTGCCAGCAGCTTACCCACAATGGACAGGGTGGGCACTGAAGCTTTCTTT.

This clonotype came up many times. The chain employs TRBV6-1 and TRBJ1-5; 7 nucleotides align to TRBD1. Germline V lookup: CDR1 MNHNS, CDR2 SASEGT. The ends lost 4 bases at V and 2 bases at J; junction bases unmatched: 2. This CDR3 comprises 14 residues. The CDR3 nucleotides are TGTGCCAGCAGTGGACAGGGTGGCAATCAGCCCCAGCATTTT. Amino acid sequence: CASSGQGGNQPQHF.

The chain is built from TRBV3-1 and TRBJ2-1; TRBD2 aligns across 7 bases. The CDR3 runs 16 residues. J was trimmed by 7 bases and V by 6 bases; bases with no gene match: 15. CDR1 and CDR2 from the germline V gene are LGHDT and YNNKEL (reference sequence). CDR3 sequence reads: CASSPNPWGEGNEQFF. DNA for the CDR3: TGTGCCAGCAGTCCGAACCCCTGGGGGGAGGGGAATGAGCAGTTCTTC.

There are a few counts of this clonotype. The rearrangement links TRBV19 to TRBJ1-5; TRBD1 agrees at 11 bases. Trimming took 0 bases from V and 6 from J; bases not matched to a gene: 10. The CDR3 totals 18 residues. Germline CDR1 and CDR2: LNHDA and SQIVND (reference sequence). The CDR3, as DNA: TGTGCCAGTAGTATAGATCTTTTGGACAGGGGGCGCGGTCAGCCCCAGCATTTT. Translation: CASSIDLLDRGRGQPQHF.

This clonotype has a count of ten or more. The chain employs TRBV15 and TRBJ2-3; D possibly corresponds to TRBD2 (6 bases). This CDR3 spans 15 amino acids. CDR1 LNHNV and CDR2 YYDKDF come from the germline V gene (reference sequence). The ends were cut back, 5 bases at V and 1 base at J, with 13 bases in the middle. As DNA, the CDR3 is TGTGCCACCAGCGGTCGAACGGGGGGCACAGATACGCAGTATTTT. Amino acid sequence: CATSGRTGGTDTQYF.

Many counts were recorded for this clonotype. This chain uses TRBV18 with TRBJ2-2; D gene uncertain. V lost 0 bases to trimming and J lost 0 bases, with 8 bases between them. In germline, CDR1 is KGHSH, CDR2 LQKENI. The CDR3 length is 16 residues. The CDR3 DNA reads TGTGCCAGCTCACCACCTAGGCAGCCGAACACCGGGGAGCTGTTTTTT. Its protein product is CASSPPRQPNTGELFF.

In this sample, this clonotype turned up a few times. A much larger clone lies one base from this, so it may be a read error. This sequence joins TRBV27 and TRBJ2-1; 8 nucleotides line up with TRBD2. CDR3 length: 15 residues. V lost 5 bases and J lost 2; bases outside the gene matches: 5. Germline assignment: CDR1 MNHEY and CDR2 SMNVEV (reference sequence). For the CDR3, the DNA is TGTGCCAGCAGTAACCGGGGGGGGACCTACAATGAGCAGTTCTTC. Protein product: CASSNRGGTYNEQFF.

In its sample, this clonotype was seen many times. The V gene is TRBV3-1, the J gene TRBJ2-5, with D tentatively TRBD2 (5 bases). Germline V gene sequence: CDR1 LGHDT, CDR2 YNNKEL (reference sequence). Between the trimmed V and J ends, which lost 0 bases and 4 bases, there was a span of 12 bases. CDR3 length: 15 amino acids. Here the CDR3 reads CASSQEIKRGETQYF. CDR3 nucleotide sequence: TGTGCCAGCAGCCAAGAAATCAAACGGGGAGAGACCCAGTACTTC.

This clonotype was counted ten times or more. The chain has TRBV2 and TRBJ2-1; D is possibly TRBD2 (5 bases). The CDR3 covers 12 residues. Germline V gives CDR1 SNHLY, CDR2 FYNNEI. V was clipped by 6 bases and J by 10 bases, with 13 bases between them. CDR3 DNA: TGTGCCAGCAGACAACTGCTAGCAGAGCAGTTCTTC. Amino acid sequence: CASRQLLAEQFF.

This chain connects TRBV6-1 to TRBJ1-5; D is perhaps TRBD1 (5 bases). This CDR3 contains 15 residues. Germline V lookup: CDR1 MNHNS, CDR2 SASEGT. Between the trimmed V and J ends, which lost 6 bases and 6 bases, there was a span of 18 bases. The CDR3 protein is CASSLGLELIQPQHF. For the CDR3, the DNA is TGTGCCAGCAGCCTGGGACTGGAGCTGATTCAGCCCCAGCATTTT.

This clonotype was detected only a few times. The chain uses TRBV2 and TRBJ2-3; 11 nucleotides line up with TRBD2. The junction had 5 bases not matched to a gene; V was cut back by 6 bases and J by 0 bases. Per germline, CDR1 SNHLY and CDR2 FYNNEI. The CDR3 is 16 amino acids. CDR3 amino acids: CASRYSGGASTDTQYF. The CDR3 DNA reads TGTGCCAGCAGATATAGCGGGGGGGCCAGCACAGATACGCAGTATTTT.

Ten or more counts support this clonotype. The chain joins TRBV10-3 to TRBJ2-3; D gene ambiguous. The CDR3 has 15 amino acids. Germline V gene sequence: CDR1 ENHRY, CDR2 SYGVKD. Trimming removed 2 bases at V and 1 base at J, with 10 bases between. Here the CDR3 reads CAISEKESGTDTQYF. The CDR3 DNA is TGTGCCATCAGTGAGAAAGAAAGCGGCACAGATACGCAGTATTTT.